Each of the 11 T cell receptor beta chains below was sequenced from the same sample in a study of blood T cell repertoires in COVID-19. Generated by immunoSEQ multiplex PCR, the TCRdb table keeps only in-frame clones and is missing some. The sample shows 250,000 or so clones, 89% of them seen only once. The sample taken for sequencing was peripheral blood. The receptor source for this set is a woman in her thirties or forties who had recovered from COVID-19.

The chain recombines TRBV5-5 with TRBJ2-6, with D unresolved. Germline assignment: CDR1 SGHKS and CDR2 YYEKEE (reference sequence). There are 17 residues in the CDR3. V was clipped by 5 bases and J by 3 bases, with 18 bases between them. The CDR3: CASRHETQVLGANVLTF. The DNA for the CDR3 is TGTGCCAGCAGACACGAAACGCAGGTTCTTGGGGCCAACGTCCTGACTTTC. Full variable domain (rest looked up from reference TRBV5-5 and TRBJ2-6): DAGVTQSPTHLIKTRGQQVTLRCSPISGHKSVSWYQQVLGQGPQFIFQYYEKEERGRGNFPDRFSARQFPNYSSELNVNALLLGDSALYLCASRHETQVLGANVLTFGAGSRLTVL.

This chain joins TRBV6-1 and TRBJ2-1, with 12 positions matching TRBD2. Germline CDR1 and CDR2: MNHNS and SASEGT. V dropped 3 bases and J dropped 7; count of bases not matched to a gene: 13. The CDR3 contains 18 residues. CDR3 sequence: CASSDQTSGGVVGNEQFF. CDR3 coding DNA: TGTGCCAGCAGTGATCAGACTAGCGGGGGAGTGGTTGGTAATGAGCAGTTCTTC.

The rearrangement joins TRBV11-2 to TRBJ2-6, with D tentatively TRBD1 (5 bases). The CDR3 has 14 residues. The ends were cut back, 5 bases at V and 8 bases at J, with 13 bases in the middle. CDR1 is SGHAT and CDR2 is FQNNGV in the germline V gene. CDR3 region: CASSPTDSPNVLTF. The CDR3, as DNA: TGTGCCAGCAGCCCGACTGACAGCCCCAACGTCCTGACTTTC.

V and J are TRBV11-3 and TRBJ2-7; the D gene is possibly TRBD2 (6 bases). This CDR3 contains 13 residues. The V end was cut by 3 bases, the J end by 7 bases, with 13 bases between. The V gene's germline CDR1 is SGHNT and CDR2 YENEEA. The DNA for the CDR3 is TGTGCCAGCAGCTTCTCGGAGGGTGGTGAGCAGTACGTC. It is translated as CASSFSEGGEQYV.

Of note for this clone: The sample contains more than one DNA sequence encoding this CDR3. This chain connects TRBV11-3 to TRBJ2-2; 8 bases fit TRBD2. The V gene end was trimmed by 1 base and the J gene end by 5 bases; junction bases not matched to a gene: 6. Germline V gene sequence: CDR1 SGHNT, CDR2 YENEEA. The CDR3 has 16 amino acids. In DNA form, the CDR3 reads TGTGCCAGCAGCTTAGCAGCGGGGGCGGTGACCGGGGAGCTGTTTTTT. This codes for CASSLAAGAVTGELFF.

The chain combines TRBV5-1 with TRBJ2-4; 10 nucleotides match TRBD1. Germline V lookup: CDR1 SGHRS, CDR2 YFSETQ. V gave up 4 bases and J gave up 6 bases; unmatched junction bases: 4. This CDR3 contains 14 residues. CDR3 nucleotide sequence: TGCGCCAGCAGCCCCCGGACAGGGGGAAACATTCAGTACTTC. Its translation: CASSPRTGGNIQYF.

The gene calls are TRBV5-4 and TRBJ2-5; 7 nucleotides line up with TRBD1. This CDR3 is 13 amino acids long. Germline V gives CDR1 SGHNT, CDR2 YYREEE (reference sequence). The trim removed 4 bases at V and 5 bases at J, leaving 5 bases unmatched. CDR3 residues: CASSRQGWETQYF. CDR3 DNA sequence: TGTGCCAGCAGCAGACAGGGATGGGAGACCCAGTACTTC.

In DNA form, the CDR3 reads TGTGCCAGCTCACCACAGGGGGCTAGCACTGAAGCTTTCTTT. This gives the protein CASSPQGASTEAFF. The chain couples TRBV18 to TRBJ1-1; 7 bases agree with TRBD1. The CDR3 is made up of 14 amino acids. With V trimmed by 1 base and J by 4 bases, 3 bases remained unmatched. CDR1 is KGHSH, CDR2 LQKENI, per germline.

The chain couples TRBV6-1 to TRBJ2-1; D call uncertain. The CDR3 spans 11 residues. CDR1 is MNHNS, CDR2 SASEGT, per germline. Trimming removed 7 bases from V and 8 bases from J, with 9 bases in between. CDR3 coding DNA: TGTGCCAGCACCTCTATTCATGAGCAGTTCTTC. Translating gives CASTSIHEQFF.

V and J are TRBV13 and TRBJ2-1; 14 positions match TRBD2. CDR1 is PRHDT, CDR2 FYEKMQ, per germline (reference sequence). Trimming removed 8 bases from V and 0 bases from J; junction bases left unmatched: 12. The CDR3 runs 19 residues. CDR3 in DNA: TGTGCCAGCTCTCGTGGGAGACTAGCGGGGGGGAGCTCCTACAATGAGCAGTTCTTC. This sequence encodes CASSRGRLAGGSSYNEQFF.

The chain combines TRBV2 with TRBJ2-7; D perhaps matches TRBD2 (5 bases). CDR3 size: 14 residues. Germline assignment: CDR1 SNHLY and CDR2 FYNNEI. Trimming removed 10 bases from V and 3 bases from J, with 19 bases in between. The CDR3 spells CATSFVGGFYEQYF. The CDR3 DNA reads TGTGCCACCTCGTTTGTAGGAGGATTCTACGAGCAGTACTTC. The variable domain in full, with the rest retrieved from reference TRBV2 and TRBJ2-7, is EPEVTQTPSHQVTQMGQEVILRCVPISNHLYFYWYRQILGQKVEFLVSFYNNEISEKSEIFDDQFSVERPDGSNFTLKIRSTKLEDSAMYFCATSFVGGFYEQYFGPGTRLTVT.